This record concerns one TCR beta chain sequence. What it binds is unknown. The data derive from a study of beta chain features in type 1 diabetes. The investigators reverse transcribed all of the isolated RNA, so they sequenced expressed TCRB transcripts. Assay: immunoSEQ multiplex PCR; the TCRdb copy retains only in-frame clones and omits some. This repertoire shows more than 300,000 clones, roughly 9% found once; its top ten account for less than 1.2%. After removal of 4 bases from V and 2 bases from J, the junction contained 5 bases not matched to a gene. Looked up from germline, CDR1 is SGHRS and CDR2 is YFSETQ. The CDR3 has 14 amino acids. Study-wide results and caveats: Type 1 diabetes patients had moderately but significantly shorter TCRB CDR3s in all four CD4+ subsets.

The chain joins TRBV5-1 to TRBJ1-1; TRBD1 matches 7 bases. Sequences were obtained from central memory CD4+ T cells from blood. This TCR was sampled from a man aged 25-45 years with type 1 diabetes. CDR3 loop: CASSQGGSNTEAFF. As DNA, the CDR3 is TGCGCCAGCAGCCAAGGGGGCAGTAACACTGAAGCTTTCTTT.